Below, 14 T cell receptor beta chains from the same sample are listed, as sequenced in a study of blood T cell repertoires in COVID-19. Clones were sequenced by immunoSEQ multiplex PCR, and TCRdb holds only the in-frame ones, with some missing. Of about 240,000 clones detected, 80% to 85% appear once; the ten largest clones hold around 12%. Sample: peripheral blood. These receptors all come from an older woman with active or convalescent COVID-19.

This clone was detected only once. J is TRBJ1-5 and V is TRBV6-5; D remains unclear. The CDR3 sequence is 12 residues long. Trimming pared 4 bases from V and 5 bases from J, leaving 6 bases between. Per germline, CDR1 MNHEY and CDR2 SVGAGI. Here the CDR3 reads CASSSPYQPQHF. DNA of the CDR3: TGTGCCAGCAGTTCCCCTTATCAGCCCCAGCATTTT.

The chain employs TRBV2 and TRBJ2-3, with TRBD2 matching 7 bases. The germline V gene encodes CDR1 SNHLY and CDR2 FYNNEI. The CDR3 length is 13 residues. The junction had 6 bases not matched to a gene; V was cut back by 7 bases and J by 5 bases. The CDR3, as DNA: TGTGCCAGCAACCTAGCGGTGGGAGATACGCAGTATTTT. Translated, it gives CASNLAVGDTQYF.

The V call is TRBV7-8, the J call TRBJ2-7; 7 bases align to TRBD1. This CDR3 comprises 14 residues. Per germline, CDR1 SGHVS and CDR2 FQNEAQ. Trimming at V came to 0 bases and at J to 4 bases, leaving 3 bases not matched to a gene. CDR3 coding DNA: TGTGCCAGCAGCTTAGCTAGGGGGCAATACGAGCAGTACTTC. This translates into CASSLARGQYEQYF.

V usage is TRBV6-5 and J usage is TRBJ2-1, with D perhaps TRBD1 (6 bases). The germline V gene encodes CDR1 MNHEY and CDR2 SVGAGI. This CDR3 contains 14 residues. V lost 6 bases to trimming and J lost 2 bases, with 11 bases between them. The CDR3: CASSLTGPYNEQFF. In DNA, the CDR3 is TGTGCCAGCAGCTTGACAGGACCCTACAATGAGCAGTTCTTC.

CDR3 DNA: TGTGCCAGCTCACCTCTTCGACAGGGTGTAGAGGATACGCAGTATTTT. Its protein product is CASSPLRQGVEDTQYF. The chain has TRBV18 and TRBJ2-3; 7 nucleotides align to TRBD1. The CDR3 extends over 16 amino acids. The germline CDR1 and CDR2 sequences are KGHSH and LQKENI. V shed 3 bases and J 6 bases; nucleotides not matched to a gene: 12.

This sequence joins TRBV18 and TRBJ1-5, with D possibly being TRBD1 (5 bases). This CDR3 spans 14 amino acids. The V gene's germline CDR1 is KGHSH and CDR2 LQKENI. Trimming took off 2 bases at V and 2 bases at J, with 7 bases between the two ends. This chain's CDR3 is CASSPVGGNQPQHF. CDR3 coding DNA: TGTGCCAGCTCACCAGTAGGGGGCAATCAGCCCCAGCATTTT.

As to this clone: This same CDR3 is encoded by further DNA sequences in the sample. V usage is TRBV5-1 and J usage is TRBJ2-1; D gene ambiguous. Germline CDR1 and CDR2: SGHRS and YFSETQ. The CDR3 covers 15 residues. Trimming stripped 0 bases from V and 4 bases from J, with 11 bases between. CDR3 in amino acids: CASSLATGSYNEQFF. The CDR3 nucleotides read TGCGCCAGCAGCTTGGCGACTGGATCTTACAATGAGCAGTTCTTC.

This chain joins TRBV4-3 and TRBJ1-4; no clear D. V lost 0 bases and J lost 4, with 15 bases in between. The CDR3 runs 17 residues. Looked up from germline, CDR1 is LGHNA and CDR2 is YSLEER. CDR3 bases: TGCGCCAGCAGCCAAGAATTGGGAGGGCGCGGTAATGAAAAACTGTTTTTT. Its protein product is CASSQELGGRGNEKLFF.

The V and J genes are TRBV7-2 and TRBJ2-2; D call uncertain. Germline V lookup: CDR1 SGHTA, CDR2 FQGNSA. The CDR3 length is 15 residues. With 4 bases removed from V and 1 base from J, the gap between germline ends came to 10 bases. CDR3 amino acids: CASSSTAVNTGELFF. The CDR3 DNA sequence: TGTGCCAGCAGCTCTACCGCCGTGAACACCGGGGAGCTGTTTTTT. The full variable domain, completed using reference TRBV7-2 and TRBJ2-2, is GAGVSQSPSNKVTEKGKDVELRCDPISGHTALYWYRQSLGQGLEFLIYFQGNSAPDKSGLPSDRFSAERTGGSVSTLTIQRTQQEDSAVYLCASSSTAVNTGELFFGEGSRLTVL.

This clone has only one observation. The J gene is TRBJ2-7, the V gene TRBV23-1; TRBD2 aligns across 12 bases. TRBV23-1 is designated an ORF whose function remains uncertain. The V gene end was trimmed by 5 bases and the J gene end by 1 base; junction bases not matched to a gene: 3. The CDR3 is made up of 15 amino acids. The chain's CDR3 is CASSATSGGSYEQYF. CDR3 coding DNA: TGCGCCAGCAGTGCGACTAGCGGGGGTTCCTACGAGCAGTACTTC.

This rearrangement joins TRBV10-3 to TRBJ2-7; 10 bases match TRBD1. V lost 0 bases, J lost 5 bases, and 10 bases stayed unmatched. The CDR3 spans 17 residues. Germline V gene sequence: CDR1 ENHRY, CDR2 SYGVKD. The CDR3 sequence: CAISESRGQGSNDEQYF. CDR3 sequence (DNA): TGTGCCATCAGTGAGTCAAGGGGACAGGGGTCTAATGACGAGCAGTACTTC.

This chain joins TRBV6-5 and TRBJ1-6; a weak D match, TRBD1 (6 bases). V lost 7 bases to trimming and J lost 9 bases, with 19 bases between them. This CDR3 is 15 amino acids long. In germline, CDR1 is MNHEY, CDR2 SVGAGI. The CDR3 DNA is TGTGCCAGCAATGGGGGGGGCCCTTTCGGTTCACCCCTCCACTTT. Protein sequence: CASNGGGPFGSPLHF.

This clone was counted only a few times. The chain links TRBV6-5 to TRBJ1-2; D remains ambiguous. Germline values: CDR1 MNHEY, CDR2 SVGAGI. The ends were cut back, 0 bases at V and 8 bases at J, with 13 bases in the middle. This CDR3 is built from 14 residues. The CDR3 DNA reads TGTGCCAGCAGTTACTCGAACCCGATCGGGGGCTACACCTTC. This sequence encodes CASSYSNPIGGYTF.

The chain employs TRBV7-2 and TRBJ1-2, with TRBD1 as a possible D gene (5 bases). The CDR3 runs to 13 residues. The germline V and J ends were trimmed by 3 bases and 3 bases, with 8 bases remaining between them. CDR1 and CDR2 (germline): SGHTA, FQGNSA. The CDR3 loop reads CASSLDTYYGYTF. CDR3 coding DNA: TGTGCCAGCAGCTTGGACACCTACTATGGCTACACCTTC.